A single T cell receptor (beta chain) is shown here with its context. What it binds is not known. The sample is drawn from a study of cytomegalovirus exposure and HLA in healthy donors. It was healthy bone marrow donors who served as donors. Germline V lookup: CDR1 SGHAT, CDR2 FQNNGV. This CDR3 has 13 residues. Trimming cost V 2 bases and J 4 bases, with 9 bases left between them. It was with 60 Vbeta and 13 Jbeta primers that the PCR ran. Sequenced by immunoSEQ multiplex PCR; TCRdb stores in-frame clones only, minus some. The table shows 140,000 to 150,000 clones, with approximately 70% occurring only once. Overall study results and limits: Fewer than 200 TCR beta chains were listed as cytomegalovirus-associated. In an earlier analysis, in fewer than 700 donors, most V segments appeared productive either ~87% or ~30% of the time. Further analysis was carried out later, and it showed several of the most significant clusters appearing linked to common viral pathogens.

Specimen: PBMCs. The TCR comes from a woman aged 60 to 75 in good health and CMV-seropositive. The chain is built from TRBV11-2 and TRBJ2-7; TRBD2 might be the D (5 bases). CDR3 sequence (DNA): TGTGCCAGCAGCTTAACTAGGGTTTACGAGCAGTACTTC. Protein: CASSLTRVYEQYF.